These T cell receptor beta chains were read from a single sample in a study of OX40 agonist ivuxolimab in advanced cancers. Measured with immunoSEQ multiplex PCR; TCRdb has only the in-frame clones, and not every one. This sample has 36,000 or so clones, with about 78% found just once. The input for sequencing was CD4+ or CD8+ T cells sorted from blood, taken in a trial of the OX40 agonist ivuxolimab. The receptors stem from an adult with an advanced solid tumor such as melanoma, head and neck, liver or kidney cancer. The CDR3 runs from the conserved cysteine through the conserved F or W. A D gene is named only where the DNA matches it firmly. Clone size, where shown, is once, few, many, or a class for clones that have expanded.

TGTGCCAGCAGTTTAAGGGGGCTAAGAAATCAGCCCCAGCATTTT CASSLRGLRNQPQHF TRBD1 TRBJ1-5 - TRBV27
TGTGCCAGCAGCGGGGGGGGAGTCAGCACAGATACGCAGTATTTT CASSGGGVSTDTQYF TRBD2 TRBJ2-3 - TRBV6-5
TGCGCCAGCAGCCAAGGGGTAGGGACGACCTATGGCTACACCTTC CASSQGVGTTYGYTF - TRBJ1-2 few TRBV4-1
TGTGCCAGCAGTGAATACGAAAGCCGGGACTACATCTACGAGCAGTACTTC CASSEYESRDYIYEQYF TRBD2 TRBJ2-7 few TRBV6-1
TGTGCCAGCAGTGAGGTGACGGCTAATGGCTACACCTTC CASSEVTANGYTF - TRBJ1-2 - TRBV6-1
TGCGCCAGCAGCCCCGGACCGCACTCCTACGAGCAGTACTTC CASSPGPHSYEQYF - TRBJ2-7 - TRBV4-3
TGTGCCTGCGGGACTACCTACTACAATGAGCAGTTCTTC CACGTTYYNEQFF TRBD2 TRBJ2-1 - TRBV6-1
TGTGCCTGGAGTGAGGGACAGGGAGAATCACCCCTCCACTTT CAWSEGQGESPLHF TRBD1 TRBJ1-6 - TRBV30
TGTGCCAGCAGCCCAGATTGGGGGCTCCGGGAGGACTACGAGCAGTACTTC CASSPDWGLREDYEQYF - TRBJ2-7 - TRBV11-2
TGTGCCAGCAGTGCCCGGACAGGCGAGAGGGTTAGCAATCAGCCCCAGCATTTT CASSARTGERVSNQPQHF TRBD1 TRBJ1-5 - TRBV6-1
TGTGCCAGCAGCAGGGATAATTCACCCCTCCACTTT CASSRDNSPLHF - TRBJ1-6 - TRBV5-4
TGTGCCAGCAGTGAAGCGCTCTCGTGGAAATTTAGGTACTTC CASSEALSWKFRYF - TRBJ2-7 once TRBV2
TGTGCCAGCAGTTCGCAGGGGGATTGGGGCACAGATACGCAGTATTTT CASSSQGDWGTDTQYF TRBD1 TRBJ2-3 - TRBV2
TGCGCCAGCAGCCAGGGGACAGGCCCCTATGGCTACACCTTC CASSQGTGPYGYTF TRBD1 TRBJ1-2 few TRBV4-3
TGTGCCAGCAGTTTTTCCGACAGGGAGGGTCAGCCCCAGCATTTT CASSFSDREGQPQHF TRBD1 TRBJ1-5 - TRBV28
TGTGCCAGCAGTACTCGGACAGGGATGGACGAGCAGTACTTC CASSTRTGMDEQYF TRBD1 TRBJ2-7 - TRBV28
TGTGCCAGCAGCTCGATGCCGGGACAGGGGGCTCACGAGCAGTACTTC CASSSMPGQGAHEQYF TRBD1 TRBJ2-7 - TRBV5-4
TGCGCCAGCAGCCAAGACCGGTATAATTCACCCCTCCACTTT CASSQDRYNSPLHF - TRBJ1-6 - TRBV4-1
TGTGCCAGCTCAGAGAACCGGGACAGAATGTATAGCAATCAGCCCCAGCATTTT CASSENRDRMYSNQPQHF TRBD1 TRBJ1-5 few TRBV19
TGTGCCAGCAGTTATCGTACAGGGGGCAATGAGCAGTTCTTC CASSYRTGGNEQFF TRBD1 TRBJ2-1 - TRBV27
TGTGCCAGCAGTTTAGGGGACAGGGTAACGTACGAGCAGTACTTC CASSLGDRVTYEQYF TRBD1 TRBJ2-7 - TRBV28
TGTGCCAGCAGTGAAGCATGGCAGGGGGCTTTATCTGGGGCCAACGTCCTGACTTTC CASSEAWQGALSGANVLTF TRBD1 TRBJ2-6 - TRBV6-1
TGTGCCAGCAGCCCTTGGACAGGAAGCGACTACGAGCAGTACTTC CASSPWTGSDYEQYF TRBD1 TRBJ2-7 few TRBV14
TGTGCCAGCAGCCCTTCTCGAGACACTGAAGCTTTCTTT CASSPSRDTEAFF - TRBJ1-1 many TRBV27
TGCGCCAGCAGCTTGTATAAGGGAACTGGGGCCAACGTCCTGACTTTC CASSLYKGTGANVLTF - TRBJ2-6 - TRBV5-1
TGTGCCAGCAGTGAAGCCCCCGCGGGATTGGAAAATGAGCAGTTCTTC CASSEAPAGLENEQFF - TRBJ2-1 - TRBV6-1
TGTGCCAGCAGTCCGTACGGGTTCACAGATACGCAGTATTTT CASSPYGFTDTQYF - TRBJ2-3 - TRBV28
TGTGCCAGCAGTTCCAATTCACCCCTCCACTTT CASSSNSPLHF - TRBJ1-6 few TRBV27
TGCAGCGTTGTGACAGGGTACTACGAGCAGTACTTC CSVVTGYYEQYF TRBD1 TRBJ2-7 - TRBV29-1
TGTGCCAGCAGCTTAGGACAGGGACCCTATGGCTACACCTTC CASSLGQGPYGYTF TRBD1 TRBJ1-2 - TRBV7-9
TGTGCCAGCAGCTTATTGAAGGCCTACAATGAGCAGTTCTTC CASSLLKAYNEQFF - TRBJ2-1 - TRBV11-1
TGTGCCAGCAGCGTAGGCCCCAGGGGCGATCAGCCCCAGCATTTT CASSVGPRGDQPQHF - TRBJ1-5 - TRBV9
TGTGCCAGCAGCTTCTTTGCGGGAGGGCTTATTGCGGATACGCAGTATTTT CASSFFAGGLIADTQYF TRBD2 TRBJ2-3 - TRBV13
TGTGCCATCAGTGAGTTACCGGGACTAGCGGGAGAGAACCCCTACGAGCAGTACTTC CAISELPGLAGENPYEQYF TRBD2 TRBJ2-7 - TRBV10-3
TGTGCCAGCAATAAGGCGGTAGAAGCTAACTATGGCTACACCTTC CASNKAVEANYGYTF - TRBJ1-2 - TRBV5-6
TGTGCCAGCAGCTCTGGGGGCCTGGGTTCACCCCTCCACTTT CASSSGGLGSPLHF - TRBJ1-6 - TRBV5-5
TGTGCCACCAGCGGATTTCTAGCGGGAGCCGAGCAGTACTTC CATSGFLAGAEQYF TRBD2 TRBJ2-7 - TRBV15
TGTGCCAGCAGCTCCCGGGACAGGGTCTACAATGAGCAGTTCTTC CASSSRDRVYNEQFF TRBD1 TRBJ2-1 - TRBV5-8
TGCGCCAGCAGCCAAGATAGAATGTCCTCAGATGATGGCTACACCTTC CASSQDRMSSDDGYTF - TRBJ1-2 - TRBV4-3
TGTGCTAGTGGTCCGCCCGACAGGGGAGGTCGCACTGAAGCTTTCTTT CASGPPDRGGRTEAFF TRBD1 TRBJ1-1 - TRBV12-5
TGTTCACAGGCAGCAATCCCGAACACCGGGGAGCTGTTTTTT CSQAAIPNTGELFF - TRBJ2-2 once TRBV7-9
TGTGCCAGCAGTTTCTCCGGGGCCAACTACGAGCAGTACTTC CASSFSGANYEQYF - TRBJ2-7 - TRBV27
TGTGCCAGCAGCTTAGTTGGCAGGGGTTCTGAAGCTTTCTTT CASSLVGRGSEAFF - TRBJ1-1 - TRBV7-8
TGTGCCAGCAGCTCTGGACAGGCGGGAGAGACCCAGTACTTC CASSSGQAGETQYF TRBD1 TRBJ2-5 - TRBV7-8
TGTGCCAGTAGTATAGATCACATGGGTGTGGAGGCTTTCTTT CASSIDHMGVEAFF - TRBJ1-1 few TRBV19
TGCAGCGTTGAAGTTAAAACAGGGGGCGAGCAGTACTTC CSVEVKTGGEQYF TRBD1 TRBJ2-7 - TRBV29-1
TGTGCCAGCTGGACAAGCAGGGAAGTATCCAATGAGCAGTTCTTC CASWTSREVSNEQFF - TRBJ2-1 - TRBV18
TGTGCCACCAGCAGAGAGGGGGCGCCCGGGGAGACCCAGTACTTC CATSREGAPGETQYF - TRBJ2-5 - TRBV15
TGTGCCAGCAGCTTGGGGTGGACTAGCGGGAGCATGGAGCTGTTTTTT CASSLGWTSGSMELFF TRBD2 TRBJ2-2 - TRBV5-6
TGTGCCAGCAGCGCGGGACAGTGGGGAAACACTGAAGCTTTCTTT CASSAGQWGNTEAFF TRBD1 TRBJ1-1 - TRBV9
TGTGCCAGCAGTTTTGGACAGGGGAACACTGAAGCTTTCTTT CASSFGQGNTEAFF TRBD1 TRBJ1-1 - TRBV27
TGTGCCAGCAGCCTCATGCAAGGGGGTAACGGCCACACCTTC CASSLMQGGNGHTF - TRBJ1-2 - TRBV13
TGTGCCAGCAGAGCTGGACAGGGGGATGAAAAACTGTTTTTT CASRAGQGDEKLFF TRBD1 TRBJ1-4 - TRBV2
TGTGCCAGCAGCTTAGGGAGATACACCTACGAGCAGTACTTC CASSLGRYTYEQYF - TRBJ2-7 - TRBV5-6
TGTGCCCCCCCCCGATTGTGGGCAGCTTATAATAATTCACCCCTCCACTTT CAPPRLWAAYNNSPLHF - TRBJ1-6 - TRBV12-5